Below are 4 T cell receptor beta chains sequenced from a single sample in a study of graft-versus-host responses after intestinal transplantation. Measured with immunoSEQ multiplex PCR; TCRdb has only the in-frame clones, and not every one. The repertoire consists of about 54,000 clones, with about 90% occurring once and the leading ten covering approximately 5.5%. The sequences come from PBMCs, collected 650 to 690 days after intestinal transplant. The receptors were gathered from a human patient who received an intestinal transplant, so some T cells may come from the graft donor.

The chain combines TRBV19 with TRBJ1-1, with D possibly TRBD1 on 5 matching bases. Germline CDR1 and CDR2: LNHDA and SQIVND (reference sequence). This CDR3 comprises 14 residues. V was trimmed by 1 base and J by 0 bases, leaving 6 bases between them. The CDR3 DNA reads TGTGCCAGTAGTATAGTAGGGGTGAACACTGAAGCTTTCTTT. Translating gives CASSIVGVNTEAFF. Full variable domain (rest looked up from reference TRBV19 and TRBJ1-1): DGGITQSPKYLFRKEGQNVTLSCEQNLNHDAMYWYRQDPGQGLRLIYYSQIVNDFQKGDIAEGYSVSREKKESFPLTVTSAQKNPTAFYLCASSIVGVNTEAFFGQGTRLTVV.

J is TRBJ2-7 and V is TRBV21-1; no DNA check was done on the table's D call, TRBD2. TRBV21-1 is annotated as a pseudogene. This CDR3 is 15 amino acids long. The DNA of the CDR3 is TGTGCCAGCAGCAAATCTCCCCCAGACTCTTACGAGCAGTACTTC. The encoded protein is CASSKSPPDSYEQYF.

This rearrangement joins TRBV6-6 to TRBJ2-7, with D hard to call. The CDR3 is made up of 14 amino acids. CDR1 and CDR2 (germline): MNHNY, SVGAGI (reference sequence). V was cut by 4 bases and J by 4 bases, with 14 bases left in between. The CDR3 loop is CASSSPHGYYEQYF. The CDR3 nucleotides are TGTGCCAGCAGTTCCCCCCACGGATATTACGAGCAGTACTTC.

This clone occurred a few times. J is TRBJ2-7 and V is TRBV21-1; the D call of TRBD2 is as the table states it, not checked on the DNA. TRBV21-1 is given as a pseudogene. CDR3 size: 16 residues. The CDR3 DNA is TGTGCCAGCAGCAAATGCTCCGGGACTAGAATCTACGAGCAGTACTTC. Its protein is CASSKCSGTRIYEQYF.